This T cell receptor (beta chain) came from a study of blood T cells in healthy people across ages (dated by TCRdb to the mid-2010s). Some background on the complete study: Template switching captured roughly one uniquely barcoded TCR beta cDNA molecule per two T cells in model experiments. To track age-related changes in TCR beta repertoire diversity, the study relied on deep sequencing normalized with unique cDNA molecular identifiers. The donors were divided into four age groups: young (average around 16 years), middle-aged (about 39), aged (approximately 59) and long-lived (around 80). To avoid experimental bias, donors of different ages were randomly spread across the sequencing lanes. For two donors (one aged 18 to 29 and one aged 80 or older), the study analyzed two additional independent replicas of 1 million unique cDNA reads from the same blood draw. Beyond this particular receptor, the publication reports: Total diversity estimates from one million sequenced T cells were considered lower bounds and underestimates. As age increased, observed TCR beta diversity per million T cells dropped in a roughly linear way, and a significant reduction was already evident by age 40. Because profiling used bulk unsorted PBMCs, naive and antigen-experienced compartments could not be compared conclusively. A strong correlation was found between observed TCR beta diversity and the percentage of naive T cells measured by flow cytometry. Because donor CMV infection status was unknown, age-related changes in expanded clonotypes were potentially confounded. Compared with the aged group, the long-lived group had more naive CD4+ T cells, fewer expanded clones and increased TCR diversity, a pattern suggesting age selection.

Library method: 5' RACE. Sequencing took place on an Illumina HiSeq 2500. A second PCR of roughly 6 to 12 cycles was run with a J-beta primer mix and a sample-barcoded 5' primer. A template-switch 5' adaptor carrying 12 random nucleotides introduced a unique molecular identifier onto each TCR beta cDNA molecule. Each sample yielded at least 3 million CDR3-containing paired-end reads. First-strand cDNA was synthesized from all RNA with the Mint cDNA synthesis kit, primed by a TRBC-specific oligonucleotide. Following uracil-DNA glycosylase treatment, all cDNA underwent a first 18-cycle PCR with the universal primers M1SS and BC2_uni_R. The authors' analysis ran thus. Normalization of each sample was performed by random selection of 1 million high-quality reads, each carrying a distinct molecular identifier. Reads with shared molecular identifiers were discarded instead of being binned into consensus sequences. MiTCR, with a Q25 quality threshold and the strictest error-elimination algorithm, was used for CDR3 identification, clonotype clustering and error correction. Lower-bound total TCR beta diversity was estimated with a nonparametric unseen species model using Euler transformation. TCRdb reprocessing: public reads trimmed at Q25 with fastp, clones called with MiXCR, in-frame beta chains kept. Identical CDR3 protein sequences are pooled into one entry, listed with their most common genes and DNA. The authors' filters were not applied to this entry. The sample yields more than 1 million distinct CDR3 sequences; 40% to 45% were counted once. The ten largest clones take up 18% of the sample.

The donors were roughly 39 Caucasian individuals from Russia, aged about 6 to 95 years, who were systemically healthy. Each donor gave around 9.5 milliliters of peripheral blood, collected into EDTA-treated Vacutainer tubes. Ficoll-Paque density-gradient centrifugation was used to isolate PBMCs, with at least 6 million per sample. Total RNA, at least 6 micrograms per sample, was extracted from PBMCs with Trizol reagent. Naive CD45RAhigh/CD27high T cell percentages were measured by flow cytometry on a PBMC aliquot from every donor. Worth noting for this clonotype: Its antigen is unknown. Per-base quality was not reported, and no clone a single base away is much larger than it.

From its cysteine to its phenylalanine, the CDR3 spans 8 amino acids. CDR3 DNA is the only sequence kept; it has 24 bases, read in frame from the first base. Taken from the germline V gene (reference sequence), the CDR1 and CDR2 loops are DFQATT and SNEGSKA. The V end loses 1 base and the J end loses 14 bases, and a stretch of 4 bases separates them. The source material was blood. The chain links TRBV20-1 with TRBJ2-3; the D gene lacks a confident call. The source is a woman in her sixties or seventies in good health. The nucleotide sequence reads TGCAGTGCTAGAGGGGGGTATTTT. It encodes CSARGGYF.